These 23 T cell receptor beta chains share one sample of origin, sequenced in a study of vaccination effects on CD4 cells after COVID-19. The antigens for these receptors are not known. Culture lasted approximately 10 days before CD4+ T cell isolation. Participants were given two doses of BNT162b2 or mRNA-1273 vaccine. Assay: immunoSEQ multiplex PCR; the TCRdb copy retains only in-frame clones and omits some. The data contain about 71,000 clones, 70% to 85% of them singletons. The input for sequencing was CD4+ T cells from PBMCs cultured without peptide, taken after COVID-19 vaccination. Every receptor here comes from a human donor who received a COVID-19 vaccine.

V is TRBV15 and J is TRBJ2-1; 9 bases map to TRBD2. Trimming removed 3 bases from V and 7 bases from J; junction bases left unmatched: 7. Looked up from germline, CDR1 is LNHNV and CDR2 is YYDKDF (reference sequence). The length of the CDR3 is 15 residues. The CDR3 DNA sequence: TGTGCCACCAGCAGGGGACTAGCTCCGGGAAATGAGCAGTTCTTC. It specifies CATSRGLAPGNEQFF.

The V gene is TRBV5-1, the J gene TRBJ2-7; 9 positions match TRBD1. J was trimmed by 4 bases and V by 4 bases; bases with no gene match: 6. This CDR3 has 14 residues. Germline loops: CDR1 SGHRS, CDR2 YFSETQ. CDR3 DNA: TGCGCCAGCAGCGCCGGGACAGGGAGTTACGAGCAGTACGTC. Translating it yields CASSAGTGSYEQYV.

The chain uses TRBV19 and TRBJ1-2, with a possible D match to TRBD1 (6 bases). V was shortened by 5 bases and J by 5 bases, with 21 bases between the two germline ends. The CDR3 totals 16 residues. CDR1 and CDR2 from the germline V gene are LNHDA and SQIVND (reference sequence). The DNA of the CDR3 is TGTGCCAGTAGTTTCCGGGCCGGGGGCGCTGGGTATGGCTACACCTTC. Protein: CASSFRAGGAGYGYTF.

The chain joins TRBV3-1 (or the pseudogene TRBV3-2) to TRBJ1-4, with D unresolved. This CDR3 spans 12 amino acids. Trimming took 6 bases from V and 4 from J, leaving 6 bases between them. Germline CDR1 LGHDT, CDR2 YNNKEL (reference sequence). The DNA for the CDR3 is TGTGCCAGCAGGAGAGTTAATGAAAAACTGTTTTTT. As protein: CASRRVNEKLFF.

The rearrangement joins TRBV5-1 to TRBJ2-7; D gene unclear. The V gene's germline CDR1 is SGHRS and CDR2 YFSETQ. This CDR3 is 17 amino acids long. The V end was cut by 7 bases, the J end by 1 base, with 24 bases between. The DNA for the CDR3 is TGCGCCAGCCTCACAAGATTCTACCCCCCGAGATCCTACGAGCAGTACGTC. It codes for CASLTRFYPPRSYEQYV.

The chain links TRBV2 to TRBJ2-1, with TRBD2 matching over 8 bases. Germline V gives CDR1 SNHLY, CDR2 FYNNEI. Losses at the gene ends were 2 bases for V and 1 base for J; bases not matched to a gene: 1. The length of the CDR3 is 15 residues. CDR3 coding DNA: TGTGCCAGCAGTGAAAGCGGGGGTTCCTACAATGAGCAGTTCTTC. It translates to CASSESGGSYNEQFF.

This sequence joins TRBV5-5 and TRBJ1-3, with D unclear. Germline assignment: CDR1 SGHKS and CDR2 YYEKEE (reference sequence). V was cut by 6 bases and J by 3 bases, with 7 bases left in between. CDR3 length equals 12 residues. The CDR3 region is CASTGFGNTIYF. In DNA form, the CDR3 reads TGTGCCAGCACGGGGTTTGGAAACACCATATATTTT.

The gene calls are TRBV6-5 and TRBJ1-5, with D unclear. The length of the CDR3 is 12 residues. Trimming left V 5 bases short and J 2 bases short, with 4 bases between. Germline V gives CDR1 MNHEY, CDR2 SVGAGI. CDR3 region: CASSTGNQPQHF. CDR3 sequence (DNA): TGTGCCAGCAGTACAGGCAATCAGCCCCAGCATTTT.

This chain joins TRBV7-9 and TRBJ1-4; weak D call: TRBD1 (6 bases). The germline V gene encodes CDR1 SEHNR and CDR2 FQNEAQ (reference sequence). The CDR3 covers 16 residues. The ends were cut back, 2 bases at V and 3 bases at J, with 13 bases in the middle. DNA of the CDR3: TGTGCCAGCAGCTTATTCGGGGGGGCTGCTAATGAAAAACTGTTTTTT. Encoded protein: CASSLFGGAANEKLFF.

The chain has TRBV6-5 and TRBJ1-2; no definite D call. CDR3 length equals 12 residues. Per germline, CDR1 MNHEY and CDR2 SVGAGI. Trimming removed 6 bases from V and 5 bases from J, with 10 bases in between. The CDR3 DNA follows: TGTGCCAGCAGATTGGGCATTTATGGCTACACCTTC. This codes for CASRLGIYGYTF.

This clone was counted a single time. The genes are TRBV4-3 and TRBJ2-1; possibly TRBD1 for D (6 bases). This CDR3 is 16 amino acids long. From germline, CDR1 is LGHNA and CDR2 YSLEER. Trimming cost V 4 bases and J 1 base, with 14 bases left between them. CDR3 coding DNA: TGCGCCAGCAGCCCCCTAGGGACAAATTCCTACAATGAGCAGTTCTTC. Protein sequence: CASSPLGTNSYNEQFF.

This chain links TRBV6-5 with TRBJ2-7, with a weak D call TRBD1 (6 bases). In germline, CDR1 is MNHEY, CDR2 SVGAGI. This CDR3 is built from 14 residues. V gave up 6 bases and J gave up 1 base, with 13 bases separating them. The CDR3 loop reads CASSSDRYSYEQYV. CDR3 in DNA: TGTGCCAGCAGCTCGGACAGATATTCCTACGAGCAGTACGTC.

V and J are TRBV5-1 and TRBJ1-6; maybe TRBD1 (6 bases). The germline CDR1 and CDR2 sequences are SGHRS and YFSETQ. The length of the CDR3 is 15 residues. Deletions cut 2 bases from V and 8 bases from J, with 14 bases between. For the CDR3, the DNA is TGCGCCAGCAGCTTTGGAGGGGGTTTTGATTCACCCCTCCACTTT. It encodes CASSFGGGFDSPLHF.

The chain is built from TRBV4-1 and TRBJ2-1; the D gene is possibly TRBD2 (5 bases). CDR3 size: 13 residues. The V end was cut by 6 bases, the J end by 15 bases, with 21 bases between. Germline V lookup: CDR1 MGHRA, CDR2 YSYEKL. This CDR3 reads CASRLTVTGKRFF. For the CDR3, the DNA is TGCGCCAGCAGGCTCACCGTGACGGGGAAACGGTTCTTC.

J is TRBJ2-7 and V is TRBV9; D remains unclear. The CDR3 runs to 13 residues. Trimming took 0 bases from V and 7 from J, leaving 11 bases between them. The germline gives CDR1 SGDLS, CDR2 YYNGEE. Written as DNA, the CDR3 is TGTGCCAGCAGCGTAGTCGAGACTTGGGAGCAGTACGTC. This gives the protein CASSVVETWEQYV.

This clone appeared once. The V and J genes are TRBV7-2 and TRBJ2-5; D possibly corresponds to TRBD1 (6 bases). CDR3 size: 14 residues. V was clipped by 5 bases and J by 3 bases, with 13 bases between them. Germline V lookup: CDR1 SGHTA, CDR2 FQGNSA. The CDR3 spells CASSRGQWEETQYF. In DNA, the CDR3 is TGTGCCAGCAGCCGGGGACAATGGGAAGAGACCCAGTACTTC.

This chain links TRBV7-2 with TRBJ2-1, with 7 positions matching TRBD2. The CDR3 length is 15 residues. Losses at the gene ends were 3 bases for V and 3 bases for J; bases not matched to a gene: 5. Germline assignment: CDR1 SGHTA and CDR2 FQGNSA. CDR3 in amino acids: CASSFRASGYNEQFF. CDR3 in DNA: TGTGCCAGCAGCTTTCGGGCTAGCGGCTACAATGAGCAGTTCTTC.

The V call is TRBV6-5, the J call TRBJ2-2; 11 nucleotides match TRBD1. The V and J ends lost 7 bases and 4 bases, in that order; junction bases with no gene match: 5. Germline V gene data show CDR1 as MNHEY and CDR2 as SVGAGI. This CDR3 spans 15 amino acids. This chain's CDR3 is CASTRTGGTTGELFF. The CDR3 coding sequence is TGTGCCAGCACCAGGACAGGGGGCACCACCGGGGAGCTGTTTTTT.

The genes are TRBV7-2 and TRBJ2-1; 14 positions match TRBD2. V gave up 1 base and J gave up 10 bases; unmatched junction bases: 0. The CDR3 covers 14 residues. CDR1 SGHTA and CDR2 FQGNSA come from the germline V gene. CDR3 residues: CASSLGLAGGEQFF. CDR3 DNA sequence: TGTGCCAGCAGCTTAGGACTAGCGGGGGGGGAGCAGTTCTTC. The complete variable domain, with remaining parts taken from reference TRBV7-2 and TRBJ2-1, reads GAGVSQSPSNKVTEKGKDVELRCDPISGHTALYWYRQSLGQGLEFLIYFQGNSAPDKSGLPSDRFSAERTGGSVSTLTIQRTQQEDSAVYLCASSLGLAGGEQFFGPGTRLTVL.

The V and J genes are TRBV7-8 and TRBJ2-5; D perhaps matches TRBD1 (6 bases). The CDR3 contains 15 residues. V lost 0 bases and J 4 bases, leaving 12 bases between the germline ends. Germline values: CDR1 SGHVS, CDR2 FQNEAQ. CDR3 coding DNA: TGTGCCAGCAGCTTAGCATACAGGGACGGAGAGACCCAGTACTTC. Translated: CASSLAYRDGETQYF.

The chain links TRBV5-1 to TRBJ2-5; 8 bases match TRBD1. Trimming removed 2 bases from V and 5 bases from J; junction bases left unmatched: 14. Germline CDR1 is SGHRS and CDR2 is YFSETQ. This CDR3 region has 17 residues. The CDR3 nucleotides are TGCGCCAGCAGCTTAGGGGGACAGGTCCGGCGGTCCGAGACCCAGTACTTC. Protein product: CASSLGGQVRRSETQYF.

This clone was detected only once. This chain uses TRBV7-3 with TRBJ2-3, with 10 bases lining up with TRBD2. CDR1 is SGHTA, CDR2 FQGTGA, per germline. The CDR3 runs to 17 residues. V was pared by 0 bases and J by 5 bases, with 8 bases of the junction left unmatched. CDR3 residues: CASSLTGSGGAGDTQYF. The DNA for the CDR3 is TGTGCCAGCAGCTTAACGGGGAGCGGGGGGGCGGGAGATACGCAGTATTTT.

The genes are TRBV4-3 and TRBJ1-4; TRBD1 agrees at 9 bases. The CDR3 spans 16 residues. Germline V gene sequence: CDR1 LGHNA, CDR2 YSLEER. Trimming cost V 3 bases and J 0 bases; bases outside gene matches: 2. The CDR3 bases are TGCGCCAGCAGCCAGGACAGGGGCACAACTAATGAAAAACTGTTTTTT. This sequence encodes CASSQDRGTTNEKLFF.